Following are 11 T cell receptor beta chains from one sample sequenced in a study of T cell changes during pregnancy in multiple sclerosis. TCRdb keeps only in-frame clones here, not all; method: immunoSEQ multiplex PCR. The repertoire includes 90,000 to 120,000 clones, around 93% of them detected once, and about 0.78% sits in the top ten. Sample: peripheral blood, taken in the third trimester of pregnancy. These receptors originate from a female donor in good health, enrolled as a control in a pregnancy study.

The chain is built from TRBV18 and TRBJ2-5, with TRBD2 matching over 9 bases. The CDR3 runs to 15 residues. CDR1 and CDR2 from the germline V gene are KGHSH and LQKENI. Trimming cost V 4 bases and J 2 bases; bases outside gene matches: 5. Here the CDR3 DNA reads TGTGCCAGCTCACGGCCTAGCGGGGATCAAGAGACCCAGTACTTC. This codes for CASSRPSGDQETQYF.

This clone has more than one count but fewer than ten. This chain links TRBV30 with TRBJ1-5; no firm D call. The CDR3 sequence is 14 residues long. Germline V CDR1 and CDR2: GTSNPN, SVGIG (reference sequence). The V end lost 4 bases, the J end lost 6 bases, and 16 bases lay between the germline ends. DNA for the CDR3: TGTGCCTGGATCCCGGGAAGGGTATGTCAGCCCCAGCATTTT. Translating it yields CAWIPGRVCQPQHF.

Remarks on this clone: The conserved final phenylalanine or tryptophan is absent from the CDR3, which likely points to a read error. This chain links TRBV14 with TRBJ1-2; D ambiguous. Trimming shortened V by 4 bases and J by 4 bases, and 7 bases separated the two germline ends. CDR1 and CDR2 from the germline V gene are SGHDN and FVKESK. The CDR3 is 12 amino acids. The DNA for the CDR3 is TGTGCCAGCAGCCCAGGATTCTATGGCTACACCCTC. Translating it yields CASSPGFYGYTL.

This chain uses TRBV20-1 with TRBJ1-2, with no clear D. Germline V CDR1 and CDR2: DFQATT, SNEGSKA (reference sequence). Trimming left V 4 bases short and J 5 bases short, with 8 bases between. CDR3 length: 11 amino acids. CDR3 region: CSAIGGYGYTF. The DNA for the CDR3 is TGCAGTGCTATTGGAGGGTATGGCTACACCTTC.

The V call is TRBV7-2, the J call TRBJ2-1, with TRBD1 identical over 8 bases. Germline V gene sequence: CDR1 SGHTA, CDR2 FQGNSA. V was clipped by 3 bases and J by 13 bases; unmatched bases: 5. The CDR3 has 12 residues. CDR3 sequence reads: CASSLDRVIQFF. For the CDR3, the DNA is TGTGCCAGCAGCTTGGACAGGGTTATCCAGTTCTTC.

This clone showed up just once. This chain links TRBV10-3 with TRBJ2-3, with D maybe TRBD1 (5 bases). The CDR3 is made up of 15 amino acids. The germline gives CDR1 ENHRY, CDR2 SYGVKD. With 2 bases removed from V and 5 bases from J, the gap between germline ends came to 14 bases. Here the CDR3 DNA reads TGTGCCATCAGTGAGACCCAGGGTCTTCAAGATACGCAGTATTTT. Protein: CAISETQGLQDTQYF.

The chain uses TRBV18 and TRBJ2-3; D is unclear. Germline CDR1 is KGHSH and CDR2 is LQKENI. This CDR3 contains 15 residues. V shed 1 base and J shed 3 bases, with 11 bases lying between them. Here the CDR3 reads CASSPQVGRTDTQYF. The CDR3 DNA reads as TGTGCCAGCTCACCACAGGTAGGCAGGACAGATACGCAGTATTTT.

V gene TRBV6-6 combines with J gene TRBJ2-7; tentatively, D is TRBD2 (5 bases). Germline loops: CDR1 MNHNY, CDR2 SVGAGI (reference sequence). The V and J ends lost 5 bases and 0 bases respectively, with 14 bases between them. This CDR3 comprises 15 residues. The CDR3 nucleotides are TGTGCCAGCAGTGTTGGGCACGGGATCTCCTACGAGCAGTACTTC. It translates to CASSVGHGISYEQYF.

The chain combines TRBV4-1 with TRBJ1-2; no definite D call. V lost 0 bases, J lost 2 bases, and 16 bases lay in between. CDR3 size: 17 residues. Germline V CDR1 and CDR2: MGHRA, YSYEKL. CDR3 nucleotide sequence: TGCGCCAGCAGCCAAGATAGAATCCAGGCACGCAACTATGGCTACACCTTC. This sequence encodes CASSQDRIQARNYGYTF.

This clone appeared once. CDR3 sequence: CSVEAGDRSNGYTF. CDR3 nucleotides: TGCAGCGTTGAAGCGGGCGACAGGTCAAATGGCTACACCTTC. The chain is built from TRBV29-1 and TRBJ1-2; perhaps TRBD1 as D (6 bases). This CDR3 region has 14 residues. V dropped 1 base and J dropped 6 bases, with 15 bases sitting between them. Germline CDR1 reads SQVTM; CDR2 reads ANQGSEA.

This chain links TRBV2 with TRBJ1-2, with 9 positions matching TRBD1. J was trimmed by 6 bases and V by 8 bases; bases with no gene match: 13. The germline CDR1 and CDR2 sequences are SNHLY and FYNNEI. CDR3 size: 15 residues. CDR3 loop: CASGLKRTGAHGYTF. The DNA of the CDR3 is TGTGCCAGCGGACTTAAGAGGACAGGGGCCCATGGCTACACCTTC.